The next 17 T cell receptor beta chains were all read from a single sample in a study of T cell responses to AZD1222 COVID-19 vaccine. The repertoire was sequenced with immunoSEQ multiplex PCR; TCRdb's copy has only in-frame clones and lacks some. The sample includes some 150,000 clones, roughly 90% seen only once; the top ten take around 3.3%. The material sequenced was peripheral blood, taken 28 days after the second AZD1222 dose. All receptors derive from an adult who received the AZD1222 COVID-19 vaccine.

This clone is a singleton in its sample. The CDR3 protein is CASSYSLGGRHQPQHF. CDR3 bases: TGTGCCAGCAGTTACTCGCTTGGAGGGCGTCATCAGCCCCAGCATTTT. The genes are TRBV6-2 or TRBV6-3 and TRBJ1-5; D not resolved. Per the germline V gene, CDR1 is MNHEY and CDR2 is SVGEGT. Trimming removed 0 bases from V and 5 bases from J, with 14 bases in between. The CDR3 contains 16 residues.

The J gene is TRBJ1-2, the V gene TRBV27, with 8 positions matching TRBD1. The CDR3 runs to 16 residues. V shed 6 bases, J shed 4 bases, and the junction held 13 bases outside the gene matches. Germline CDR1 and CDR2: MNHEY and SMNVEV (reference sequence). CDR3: CASSTTDRGWGYGYTF. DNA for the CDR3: TGTGCCAGCAGCACCACCGACAGGGGATGGGGCTATGGCTACACCTTC.

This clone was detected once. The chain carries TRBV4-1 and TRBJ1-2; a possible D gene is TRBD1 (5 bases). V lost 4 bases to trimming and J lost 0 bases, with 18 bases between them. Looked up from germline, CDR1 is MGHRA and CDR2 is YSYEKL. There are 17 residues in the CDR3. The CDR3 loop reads CASSPETYRSANYGYTF. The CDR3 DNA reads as TGCGCCAGCAGCCCGGAAACTTACAGGTCCGCTAACTATGGCTACACCTTC.

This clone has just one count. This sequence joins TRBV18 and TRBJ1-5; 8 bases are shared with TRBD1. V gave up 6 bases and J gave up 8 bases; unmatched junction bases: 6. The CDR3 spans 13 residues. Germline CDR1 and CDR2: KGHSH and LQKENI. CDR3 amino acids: CASSGQEKEPQHF. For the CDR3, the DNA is TGTGCCAGCTCGGGACAGGAGAAGGAGCCCCAGCATTTT. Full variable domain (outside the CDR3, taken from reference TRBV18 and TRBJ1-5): NAGVMQNPRHLVRRRGQEARLRCSPMKGHSHVYWYRQLPEEGLKFMVYLQKENIIDESGMPKERFSAEFPKEGPSILRIQQVVRGDSAAYFCASSGQEKEPQHFGDGTRLSIL.

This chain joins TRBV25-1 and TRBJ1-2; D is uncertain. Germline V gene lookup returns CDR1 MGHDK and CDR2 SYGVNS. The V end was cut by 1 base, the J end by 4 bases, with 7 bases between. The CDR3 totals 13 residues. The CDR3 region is CASSESGSYGYTF. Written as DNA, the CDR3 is TGTGCCAGCAGTGAATCGGGAAGCTATGGCTACACCTTC.

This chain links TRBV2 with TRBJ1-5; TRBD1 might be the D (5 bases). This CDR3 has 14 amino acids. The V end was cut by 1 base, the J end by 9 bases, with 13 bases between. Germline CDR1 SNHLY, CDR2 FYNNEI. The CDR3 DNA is TGTGCCAGCAGTGAAGGTCGACTTGGGGGGCCCCAGCATTTT. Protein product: CASSEGRLGGPQHF.

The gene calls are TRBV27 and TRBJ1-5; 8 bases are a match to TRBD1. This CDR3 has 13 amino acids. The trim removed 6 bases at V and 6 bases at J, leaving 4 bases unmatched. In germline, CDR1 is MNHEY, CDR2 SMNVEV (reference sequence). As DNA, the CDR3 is TGTGCCAGCAGCATCACAGGGGGTCAGCCCCAGCATTTT. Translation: CASSITGGQPQHF.

The CDR3 DNA follows: TGTGCCAGCAGTGAGGCGGAAGTCTACGAGCAGTACTTC. It yields the protein CASSEAEVYEQYF. The genes are TRBV25-1 and TRBJ2-7; D is unclear. This CDR3 contains 13 residues. Germline loops: CDR1 MGHDK, CDR2 SYGVNS. Trimming pared 3 bases from V and 3 bases from J, leaving 9 bases between.

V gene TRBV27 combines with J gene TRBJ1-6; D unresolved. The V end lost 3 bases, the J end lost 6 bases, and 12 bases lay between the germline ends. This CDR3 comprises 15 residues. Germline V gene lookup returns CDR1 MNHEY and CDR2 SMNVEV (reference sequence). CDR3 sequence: CASSLGIQVNSPLHF. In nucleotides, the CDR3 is TGTGCCAGCAGTTTGGGGATTCAGGTTAATTCACCCCTCCACTTT.

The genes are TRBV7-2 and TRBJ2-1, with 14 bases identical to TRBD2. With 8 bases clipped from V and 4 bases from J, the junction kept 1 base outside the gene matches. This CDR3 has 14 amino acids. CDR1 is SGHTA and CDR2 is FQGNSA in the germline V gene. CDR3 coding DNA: TGTGCCAGCGGGACTAGCGGGGGATACAATGAGCAGTTCTTC. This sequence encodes CASGTSGGYNEQFF.

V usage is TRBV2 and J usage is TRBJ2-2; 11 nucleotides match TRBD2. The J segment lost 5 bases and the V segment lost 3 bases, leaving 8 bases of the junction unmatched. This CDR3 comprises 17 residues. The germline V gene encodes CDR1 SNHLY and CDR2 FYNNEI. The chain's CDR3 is CASSEAMGLAETGELFF. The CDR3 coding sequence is TGTGCCAGCAGTGAGGCTATGGGACTAGCGGAGACCGGGGAGCTGTTTTTT.

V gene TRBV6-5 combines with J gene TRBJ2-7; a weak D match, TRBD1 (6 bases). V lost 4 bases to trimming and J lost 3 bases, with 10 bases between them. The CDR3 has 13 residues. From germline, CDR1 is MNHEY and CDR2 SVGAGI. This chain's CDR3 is CASSWAGDYEQYF. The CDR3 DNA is TGTGCCAGCAGTTGGGCAGGGGACTACGAGCAGTACTTC.

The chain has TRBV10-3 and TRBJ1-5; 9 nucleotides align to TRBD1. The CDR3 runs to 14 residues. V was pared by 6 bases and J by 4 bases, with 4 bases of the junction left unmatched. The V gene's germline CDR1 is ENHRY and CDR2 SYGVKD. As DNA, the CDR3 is TGTGCCATCAGAGCCGGGACAGGGAATCAGCCCCAGCATTTT. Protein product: CAIRAGTGNQPQHF.

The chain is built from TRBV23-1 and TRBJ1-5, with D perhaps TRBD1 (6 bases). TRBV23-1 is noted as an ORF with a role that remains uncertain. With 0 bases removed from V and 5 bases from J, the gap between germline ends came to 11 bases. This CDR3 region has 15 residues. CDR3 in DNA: TGCGCCAGCAGTCAATCGCCCAGGGGTTATCAGCCCCAGCATTTT. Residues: CASSQSPRGYQPQHF.

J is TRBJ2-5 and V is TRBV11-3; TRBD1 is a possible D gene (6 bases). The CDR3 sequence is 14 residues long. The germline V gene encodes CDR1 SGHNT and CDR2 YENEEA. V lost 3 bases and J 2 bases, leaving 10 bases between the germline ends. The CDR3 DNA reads TGTGCCAGCAGCTTGGGACAACAACAAGAGACCCAGTACTTC. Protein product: CASSLGQQQETQYF.

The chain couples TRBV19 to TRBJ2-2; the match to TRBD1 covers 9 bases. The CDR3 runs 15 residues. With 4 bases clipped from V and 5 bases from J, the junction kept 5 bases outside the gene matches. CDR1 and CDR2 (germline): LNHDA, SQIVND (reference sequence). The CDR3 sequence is CASSTTGGSTGELFF. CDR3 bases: TGTGCCAGTAGTACGACAGGGGGATCGACCGGGGAGCTGTTTTTT.

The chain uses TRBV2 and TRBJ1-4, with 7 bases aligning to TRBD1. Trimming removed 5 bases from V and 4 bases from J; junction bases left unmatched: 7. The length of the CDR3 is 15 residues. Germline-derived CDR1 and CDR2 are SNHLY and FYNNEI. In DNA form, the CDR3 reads TGTGCCAGCAGTAGAGAGGGGACAGTTAATGAAAAACTGTTTTTT. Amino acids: CASSREGTVNEKLFF.